This T cell receptor (beta chain) was retrieved from a study of cytomegalovirus exposure and HLA in healthy donors. Trimming shortened V by 3 bases and J by 6 bases, and 15 bases separated the two germline ends. The CDR3 runs 16 residues. Germline V gene lookup returns CDR1 ENHRY and CDR2 SYGVKD. Whole-study results and caveats: TCR beta chains associated with HLA were, in a later analysis, more clonally expanded than equally common others.

Notes on this clone: Its specificity is not known.

PCR was performed using 60 Vbeta and 13 Jbeta primers. The data were produced by immunoSEQ multiplex PCR, yet TCRdb's version contains in-frame clones alone and is incomplete. Of about 130,000 clones listed, about four fifths are singletons. This receptor was obtained from a man aged 25 to 40 in good health and CMV-seronegative. The J gene is TRBJ1-6, the V gene TRBV10-3, with D possibly TRBD1 on 5 matching bases. The sequenced material came from PBMCs. The CDR3: CAISERLTVSNSPLHF. In nucleotides, the CDR3 is TGTGCCATCAGTGAAAGGCTGACAGTGAGTAATTCACCCCTCCACTTT.